This T cell receptor beta chain appears in the sequencing data of a study of blood T cells in healthy people across ages (dated by TCRdb to about 2015). Background for the entire study: In model experiments, template switching captured about one uniquely barcoded TCR beta cDNA molecule for every two T cells. To track age-related changes in TCR beta repertoire diversity, the study relied on deep sequencing normalized with unique cDNA molecular identifiers. The donors were split into four age groups: young (average around 16 years), middle-aged (39), aged (approximately 59) and long-lived (approximately 89). To avoid experimental bias, donors of different ages were spread randomly across the sequencing lanes. The study analyzed two additional independent replicas of 1 million unique cDNA reads from the same blood draw for two donors, one aged 18 to 30 and one aged 80 or older. General findings and caveats noted by the study authors: Estimates of total diversity from one million sequenced T cells were regarded as lower bounds and underestimates. Bulk unsorted PBMC profiling prevented conclusive comparison of naive and antigen-experienced compartments. Donor CMV infection status was unknown, potentially confounding age-related changes in expanded clonotypes. Compared with the aged group, more naive CD4+ T cells, fewer expanded clones and increased TCR diversity were shown by the long-lived group, suggesting age selection. The percentage of naive T cells measured by flow cytometry correlated strongly with observed TCR beta diversity. Observed TCR beta diversity per million T cells fell roughly linearly with age, and a significant reduction was already apparent by age approximately 40.

This clonotype appeared many times. The clone's antigen remains unknown. Qualities for individual bases were not recorded, and no much larger clone is one base off. Library generation was performed with 5' RACE. The sequencer listed for this sample is Illumina HiSeq 2500. A second PCR of roughly 6 to 12 cycles was performed with a sample-barcoded 5' primer and a J-beta primer mix. A template-switch 5' adaptor carrying 12 random nucleotides introduced a unique molecular identifier onto each TCR beta cDNA molecule. At least 3 million CDR3-containing paired-end reads were obtained from each sample. The Mint cDNA synthesis kit, primed by a TRBC-specific oligonucleotide, was used to synthesize first-strand cDNA from all RNA. All cDNA was treated with uracil-DNA glycosylase and then went through a first 18-cycle PCR with the universal primers M1SS and BC2_uni_R. Per the original workflow: For normalization, 1 million high-quality reads, each with a distinct molecular identifier, were randomly selected from each sample. Reads with shared molecular identifiers were discarded instead of being binned into consensus sequences. MiTCR, run with a Q25 quality threshold and the strictest error-elimination algorithm, handled CDR3 identification, clonotype clustering and error correction. A nonparametric unseen species model with Euler transformation was used to estimate lower-bound total TCR beta diversity. In TCRdb, the public reads were trimmed at Q25 with fastp and aligned with MiXCR, with productive beta chains retained. Each record represents a unique CDR3 protein, reported with the most common genes and DNA among its rows. The V and J calls and clone size come from TCRdb's table, not from the authors' own analysis. The sample records 1.5 million to 2 million distinct CDR3 sequences, 28% of which are singletons. Jointly, the top ten make up about 8% of the sample.

The donors were around 39 Caucasian individuals from Russia, aged 6 to 90 years, who were systemically healthy. Each donor gave around 9 milliliters of peripheral blood, collected into EDTA-treated Vacutainer tubes. Ficoll-Paque density-gradient centrifugation was used to isolate PBMCs, with at least 6.5 million per sample. Trizol reagent was used to extract total RNA from PBMCs, with at least 5 micrograms per sample. Naive CD45RAhigh/CD27high T cell percentages were measured by flow cytometry on a PBMC aliquot from every donor. This receptor was identified in a woman under 40 in good health. Sequenced: blood.

The base sequence is TGTGCCAGCTCACCATTAGGACAGGCCTACGAGCAGTACTTC. This gives the protein CASSPLGQAYEQYF. The rearrangement combines TRBV18 with TRBJ2-7, and 7 junction bases match TRBD1. From V the trimming removes 2 bases and from J it removes 2 bases, while the gene matches leave 3 bases of the junction unaccounted for. Taken from the germline V gene, the CDR1 and CDR2 loops are KGHSH and LQKENI. The CDR3 has 14 amino acids, counting the end cysteine and phenylalanine. Only the CDR3 DNA stays, 42 bases, in frame from base 1.